This T cell receptor (beta chain) was captured in a study of T cell responses to AZD1222 COVID-19 vaccine (dated by TCRdb to the early 2020s). A note on the overall study: A total of approximately 240 trial participants underwent TCR sequencing, of whom approximately 200 had received two doses of AZD1222 and 26 had received two doses of the MenACWY control vaccine. Enrollment into the trials was organized by age into subgroups of 18-55, 56-69 and 70-plus years, and those subgroups contained roughly 150, 30 and 60 TCR-sequenced participants, respectively. General study outcomes and caveats: The whole spike protein was spanned by vaccine-associated CD4 TCRs, and dominant responses were seen in regions 160-218 and 743-854. Only five to seven AZD1222 recipients were SARS-CoV-2 seropositive at baseline, limiting conclusions about previously exposed vaccinees. Most participants were white British and females outnumbered males, and the authors suggested that clonal diversity may have been underestimated. Because no day 14 peak-response samples were available, the repertoires could be characterized only after the peak T cell response. Reportedly, close to half of the unique spike-specific TCRs recognized epitopes lying outside the regions that are mutated in the B.1.351 and B.1.1.7 variants. Spike-specific TCR breadth and depth rose significantly after two AZD1222 doses compared with day 0 and with MenACWY recipients. In the small 56-69-year group, the increase in depth fell short of significance, most likely because of low power.

According to the study, the label for this sample's time point signals: about 28 days (+/-7) after the second vaccine dose. AZD1222 recipients given second doses at about 4 weeks or at about 12 weeks were pooled, since spike-specific TCR depth and breadth were not found to differ between the two schedules. The vaccinee samples were drawn from two UK trials, COV001 and COV002, one of which was a single-blind randomized controlled phase 2/3 trial testing AZD1222 (ChAdOx1 nCoV-19) in healthy adults. For TCRbeta chain sequencing, PBMC samples were collected from trial participants at day 0 and at day 28 after the second dose. From cysteine to phenylalanine, the CDR3 is 16 amino acids long. The CDR3 DNA has 48 bases and is translated from base 1. The CDR3 regions of human TCRbeta chains were analyzed by immunosequencing. As for the authors' bioinformatics: Repertoire TCRs were checked for matches against a reference library of SARS-CoV-2-specific TCRs that had been generated using the MIRA antigen-specificity platform. Breadth was defined as the fraction of unique TCRs that were SARS-CoV-2-associated, and depth was defined as the fraction of total T cells that were SARS-CoV-2-associated. Using the MIRA data, each spike-specific TCR was mapped to the spike region that the TCR reacts to and placed in a CD4 or CD8 class. Log10-transformed breadth and depth values were compared by one-way ANOVA with Sidak's multiple comparisons tests. TCRdb provides this immuneACCESS table in a form limited to in-frame rearrangements. Some clones are lacking; in checked studies, under half of them reflect an unresolved V gene, and why the rest are absent is not known. That table is the source of V, J and clone size, and D and trimming were worked out from the DNA. Present in this sample are under 20,000 clones, 80% to 90% of which were seen just once. Over 20% of the sample is in the top ten clones.

Points on this clone: This clone's antigen is unknown. One base away there is no much larger clone; base qualities are not given.

The receptor was isolated from an adult who received the AZD1222 COVID-19 vaccine. Sequenced material: peripheral blood, taken 28 days after the second AZD1222 dose. Rearrangement joined TRBV21-1 to TRBJ2-7; TRBD2 is the table's D call and was not checked against the DNA. TRBV21-1 is a documented pseudogene. The nucleotide sequence is given as TGTGCCAGCAGCCCCCTAGCGGAACCACACTCCTACGAGCAGTACTTC. The translation is CASSPLAEPHSYEQYF.